This TCR beta chain was sequenced in a study of T cell responses to AZD1222 COVID-19 vaccine. Looking at the study overall: Pooled in the analysis were second doses at about 4 or about 12 weeks.

The V gene lost 2 bases and the J gene lost 11 bases, with 12 bases spanning the gap. The CDR3 sequence is 12 residues long. The germline V gene encodes CDR1 MNHNY and CDR2 SVGAGI (reference sequence). Clones were read by immunoSEQ multiplex PCR, and TCRdb kept only the in-frame ones, dropping some. The data hold over 110,000 clones, with 91% observed a single time. This specimen was peripheral blood, taken on day 0 of AZD1222 vaccination. This clonotype originated in an adult in good health. The chain joins TRBV6-6 to TRBJ1-1; D ambiguous. The CDR3 coding sequence is TGTGCCAGCAGTTACGGTGCGGGCTGGGCTTTCTTT. Its translation is CASSYGAGWAFF.